The present entry profiles one T cell receptor (beta chain) with its context. Its specificity is not known. This sample was taken from a study of T-cell reconstitution after alpha-beta-depleted transplantation in children. It was with unique molecular identifiers that the TCRbeta library was prepared. TCRdb fed the PCR reads into MiXCR, producing one record per CDR3 protein. The repertoire includes about 340,000 distinct CDR3 sequences, under 20% of them detected once, and around 41% sits in the top ten. Germline CDR1 reads LNHNV; CDR2 reads YYDKDF (reference sequence). Trimming left V 0 bases short and J 4 bases short, with 13 bases between. CDR3 size: 16 residues. General observations from the study: Several hundred rapidly expanded clones from non-depleted graft cells reportedly supplied alpha-beta T cells about two months post-transplant. T-cell counts and diversity at one year following transplant were attributed mainly to newly produced T cells.

The TCR sequence derives from a male patient between 2 and 10 years old who had a stem cell transplant for acute lymphoblastic leukemia, so the T cells may come from the graft donor. The sample consisted of PBMCs, mostly from graft donor cells, taken 360 days after TCRalphabeta/CD19-depleted stem cell transplant. The chain joins TRBV15 to TRBJ2-1; tentatively, D is TRBD2 (5 bases). The CDR3 region is CATSRDLGAVYNEQFF. The CDR3 DNA reads as TGTGCCACCAGCAGAGATCTGGGAGCGGTATACAATGAGCAGTTCTTC.